The 31 T cell receptor beta chains listed next were all sequenced from one sample in a study of T cell changes during pregnancy in multiple sclerosis. Assay used: immunoSEQ multiplex PCR; TCRdb lists only in-frame clones, some missing. Among tens of thousands of clones listed, about 91% were seen once. The material was CD8+ T cells from peripheral blood mononuclear cells, obtained before pregnancy. These receptors originate from a female donor with multiple sclerosis, enrolled in a pregnancy study.

The J gene is TRBJ2-1, the V gene TRBV7-2, with 7 bases identical to TRBD1. V lost 5 bases to trimming and J lost 5 bases; unmatched junction nucleotides: 12. The CDR3 consists of 16 residues. Germline CDR1 SGHTA, CDR2 FQGNSA. The chain's CDR3 is CASSPYAFGQDNEQFF. CDR3 in DNA: TGTGCCAGCAGCCCCTACGCTTTCGGACAGGACAATGAGCAGTTCTTC.

This rearrangement joins TRBV27 to TRBJ1-2; D not resolved. The CDR3 runs 14 residues. V was cut by 5 bases and J by 9 bases, with 19 bases left in between. Germline CDR1 is MNHEY and CDR2 is SMNVEV (reference sequence). In nucleotides, the CDR3 is TGTGCCAGCAGTACAATGGGAGGCTTGGGGAGCTACACCTTC. Translated: CASSTMGGLGSYTF.

The chain employs TRBV28 and TRBJ2-5; D gene ambiguous. The CDR3 extends over 13 amino acids. Trimming left V 6 bases short and J 2 bases short, with 10 bases between. The germline V gene encodes CDR1 MDHEN and CDR2 SYDVKM. CDR3 amino acids: CASRAISQETQYF. The CDR3, as DNA: TGTGCCAGCAGGGCCATTTCTCAAGAGACCCAGTACTTC.

The rearrangement links TRBV6-1 to TRBJ1-2; the match to TRBD1 covers 9 bases. Germline V gene sequence: CDR1 MNHNS, CDR2 SASEGT. The J segment lost 4 bases and the V segment lost 0 bases, leaving 0 bases of the junction unmatched. The CDR3 is made up of 14 amino acids. The CDR3 DNA sequence: TGTGCCAGCAGTGAAGCGACAGGGGGCTATGGCTACACCTTC. Encoded protein: CASSEATGGYGYTF.

V and J are TRBV30 and TRBJ2-7, with 9 bases lining up with TRBD1. The CDR3 contains 14 residues. The ends lost 3 bases at V and 3 bases at J; junction bases unmatched: 6. Germline lookup yields CDR1 GTSNPN and CDR2 SVGIG (reference sequence). DNA for the CDR3: TGTGCCTGGAGCCCCGGGACAGGGCTCTACGAGCAGTACTTC. Protein sequence: CAWSPGTGLYEQYF.

The chain is built from TRBV6-5 and TRBJ2-7, with 8 bases lining up with TRBD1. Germline V lookup: CDR1 MNHEY, CDR2 SVGAGI. The V and J ends lost 7 bases and 2 bases, in that order; junction bases with no gene match: 7. The CDR3 covers 14 residues. The CDR3 DNA reads as TGTGCCAGCAAACGGGTACAGGGGGCCTACGAGCAGTACTTC. Translated: CASKRVQGAYEQYF.

This sequence joins TRBV6-5 and TRBJ2-1; 11 nucleotides match TRBD2. The trim removed 1 base at V and 8 bases at J, leaving 7 bases unmatched. The CDR3 spans 16 residues. The germline CDR1 and CDR2 sequences are MNHEY and SVGAGI. The CDR3 region has the DNA TGTGCCAGCAGTTACTATAGCGGGGGGGCAAACGATGAGCAGTTCTTC. Translation: CASSYYSGGANDEQFF.

The chain joins TRBV6-1 to TRBJ2-3, with 7 bases fitting TRBD2. Germline V CDR1 and CDR2: MNHNS, SASEGT. CDR3 length: 14 residues. V lost 3 bases and J lost 1; bases outside the gene matches: 1. The CDR3 region is CASSEAGGTDTQYF. Written as DNA, the CDR3 is TGTGCCAGCAGTGAGGCGGGGGGCACAGATACGCAGTATTTT.

The gene calls are TRBV27 and TRBJ2-5; 10 bases match TRBD2. V lost 2 bases, J lost 1 base, and 1 base stayed unmatched. CDR1 and CDR2 (germline): MNHEY, SMNVEV (reference sequence). This CDR3 contains 15 residues. In DNA form, the CDR3 reads TGTGCCAGCAGTTTAAAGCGGGGGGGCCAAGAGACCCAGTACTTC. Residues: CASSLKRGGQETQYF.

The chain is built from TRBV7-9 and TRBJ2-7, with a tentative D call TRBD1 (6 bases). Between the trimmed V and J ends, which lost 1 base and 6 bases, there was a span of 13 bases. CDR1 and CDR2 from the germline V gene are SEHNR and FQNEAQ (reference sequence). The length of the CDR3 is 14 residues. DNA of the CDR3: TGTGCCAGCAGCTTAGTGGGGGCCGTCCGCGAGCAGTACTTC. It codes for CASSLVGAVREQYF.

This rearrangement joins TRBV28 to TRBJ2-1; no firm D call. Germline V gene lookup returns CDR1 MDHEN and CDR2 SYDVKM. The germline V and J ends were trimmed by 5 bases and 2 bases, with 13 bases remaining between them. This CDR3 contains 15 residues. CDR3: CASSVLEEAYNEQFF. In DNA, the CDR3 is TGTGCCAGCAGTGTTCTAGAGGAAGCCTACAATGAGCAGTTCTTC. Supplemented by reference TRBV28 and TRBJ2-1, the full variable domain reads DVKVTQSSRYLVKRTGEKVFLECVQDMDHENMFWYRQDPGLGLRLIYFSYDVKMKEKGDIPEGYSVSREKKERFSLILESASTNQTSMYLCASSVLEEAYNEQFFGPGTRLTVL.

The V and J genes are TRBV27 and TRBJ1-1; 9 nucleotides align to TRBD1. The junction had 4 bases not matched to a gene; V was cut back by 7 bases and J by 1 base. The CDR3 sequence is 14 residues long. Per the germline V gene, CDR1 is MNHEY and CDR2 is SMNVEV (reference sequence). The CDR3 loop reads CASKTGGGNTEAFF. CDR3 DNA: TGTGCCAGCAAAACAGGGGGCGGGAACACTGAAGCTTTCTTT.

The J gene is TRBJ2-5, the V gene TRBV7-8, with TRBD1 matching over 7 bases. The CDR3 is 14 amino acids. Germline assignment: CDR1 SGHVS and CDR2 FQNEAQ. Trimming at V came to 3 bases and at J to 4 bases, leaving 5 bases not matched to a gene. The CDR3 DNA follows: TGTGCCAGCAGCTTTGACAAGGGGGCAGAGACCCAGTACTTC. It is translated as CASSFDKGAETQYF.

This chain joins TRBV11-2 and TRBJ2-7; TRBD1 agrees at 8 bases. The germline V gene encodes CDR1 SGHAT and CDR2 FQNNGV. This CDR3 region has 13 residues. Trimming cost V 4 bases and J 4 bases; bases outside gene matches: 3. The CDR3 DNA sequence: TGTGCCAGCAGCTGGACAGGGCGATACGAGCAGTACTTC. Translating it yields CASSWTGRYEQYF.

The chain links TRBV7-2 to TRBJ2-5; 8 positions agree with TRBD2. The CDR3 runs to 15 residues. The V segment lost 1 base and the J segment 1 base; nucleotides outside the gene matches: 2. Germline CDR1 and CDR2: SGHTA and FQGNSA. The CDR3 spells CASSLVAGLQETQYF. The CDR3, as DNA: TGTGCCAGCAGCTTAGTAGCGGGACTCCAAGAGACCCAGTACTTC.

The CDR3 bases are TGTGCCAGCAGTCCTTGGACAGGGGGACTATTGAACACTGAAGCTTTCTTT. Translating it yields CASSPWTGGLLNTEAFF. This sequence joins TRBV27 and TRBJ1-1; TRBD1 matches 10 bases. Trimming took 5 bases from V and 0 from J; bases not matched to a gene: 9. Germline V lookup: CDR1 MNHEY, CDR2 SMNVEV (reference sequence). The CDR3 extends over 17 amino acids.

V usage is TRBV5-6 and J usage is TRBJ2-1, with 9 bases fitting TRBD2. The V gene's germline CDR1 is SGHDT and CDR2 YYEEEE. V shed 0 bases, J shed 5 bases, and the junction held 0 bases outside the gene matches. The CDR3 runs to 14 residues. CDR3 sequence: CASSLGGGDNEQFF. DNA of the CDR3: TGTGCCAGCAGCTTGGGCGGGGGGGACAATGAGCAGTTCTTC.

V gene TRBV27 combines with J gene TRBJ2-1, with TRBD1 as a possible D gene (5 bases). The V end was cut by 4 bases, the J end by 0 bases, with 16 bases between. CDR1 is MNHEY, CDR2 SMNVEV, per germline (reference sequence). The CDR3 loop spans 17 amino acids. The CDR3, as DNA: TGTGCCAGCAGTTCCCGACTCTCTGACAGCTCCTACAATGAGCAGTTCTTC. Encoded protein: CASSSRLSDSSYNEQFF.

J is TRBJ2-7 and V is TRBV19; D not certain. In germline, CDR1 is LNHDA, CDR2 SQIVND (reference sequence). The V gene lost 7 bases and the J gene lost 1 base, with 11 bases spanning the gap. The CDR3 spans 13 residues. The CDR3 loop is CASKERTSYEQYF. The CDR3 DNA sequence: TGTGCCAGTAAGGAGAGAACATCCTACGAGCAGTACTTC.

The chain joins TRBV27 to TRBJ2-5; tentatively, D is TRBD1 (6 bases). Germline CDR1 and CDR2: MNHEY and SMNVEV (reference sequence). The CDR3 is made up of 13 amino acids. V lost 2 bases to trimming and J lost 3 bases, with 7 bases between them. The CDR3 region is CASSLRTEETQYF. DNA for the CDR3: TGTGCCAGCAGTTTACGGACAGAAGAGACCCAGTACTTC.

The chain employs TRBV14 and TRBJ1-2; possibly TRBD1 for D (6 bases). CDR1 and CDR2 (germline): SGHDN, FVKESK. CDR3 length: 15 residues. Between the trimmed V and J ends, which lost 0 bases and 8 bases, there was a span of 16 bases. CDR3 coding DNA: TGTGCCAGCAGCCAAGATAAGGGGGGGCGCCGAGGCTACACCTTC. This sequence encodes CASSQDKGGRRGYTF.

The chain couples TRBV7-9 to TRBJ1-2, with D uncertain. CDR1 is SEHNR and CDR2 is FQNEAQ in the germline V gene (reference sequence). The CDR3 runs 14 residues. Trimming stripped 0 bases from V and 6 bases from J, with 11 bases between. The CDR3 coding sequence is TGTGCCAGCAGCTTAGCGGCGGGGTTAGATGGCTACACCTTC. Protein: CASSLAAGLDGYTF.

J is TRBJ2-6 and V is TRBV13; 10 bases fit TRBD2. V shed 3 bases, J shed 0 bases, and the junction held 5 bases outside the gene matches. CDR3 length: 18 amino acids. Germline CDR1 PRHDT, CDR2 FYEKMQ (reference sequence). CDR3 loop: CASSFRLAGVSGANVLTF. DNA of the CDR3: TGTGCCAGCAGCTTTCGACTAGCGGGCGTCTCTGGGGCCAACGTCCTGACTTTC.

This chain links TRBV27 with TRBJ2-2, with D possibly matching TRBD1 (5 bases). V was clipped by 5 bases and J by 3 bases, with 16 bases between them. Germline assignment: CDR1 MNHEY and CDR2 SMNVEV (reference sequence). CDR3 length equals 16 residues. CDR3 bases: TGTGCCAGCAGTCCAGCGACAGTTACCTACACCGGGGAGCTGTTTTTT. Translated, it gives CASSPATVTYTGELFF.

This clone was counted a single time. V and J are TRBV7-8 and TRBJ1-1; no clear D gene. Germline V gene data show CDR1 as SGHVS and CDR2 as FQNEAQ. With 1 base removed from V and 3 bases from J, the gap between germline ends came to 15 bases. The length of the CDR3 is 16 residues. The CDR3: CASSLGTETRDTEAFF. The CDR3 nucleotides are TGTGCCAGCAGCTTAGGCACGGAAACTCGGGACACTGAAGCTTTCTTT.

The chain recombines TRBV6-5 with TRBJ2-1; D might be TRBD1 (5 bases). Germline loops: CDR1 MNHEY, CDR2 SVGAGI. Trimming shortened V by 2 bases and J by 4 bases, and 12 bases separated the two germline ends. This CDR3 has 15 residues. This CDR3 is CASSYTSGWYNEQFF. CDR3 bases: TGTGCCAGCAGTTACACGTCAGGGTGGTACAATGAGCAGTTCTTC.

The V gene is TRBV6-1, the J gene TRBJ1-3; D unclear. Trimming stripped 3 bases from V and 1 base from J, with 13 bases between. The CDR3 spans 16 residues. In germline, CDR1 is MNHNS, CDR2 SASEGT. The CDR3 DNA reads as TGTGCCAGCAGTGACCAGGTTTTCGGATCTGGAAACACCATATATTTT. Translating it yields CASSDQVFGSGNTIYF.

This chain joins TRBV11-3 and TRBJ1-1; D uncertain. V was shortened by 3 bases and J by 4 bases, with 6 bases between the two germline ends. The CDR3 extends over 12 amino acids. Germline V lookup: CDR1 SGHNT, CDR2 YENEEA. CDR3 sequence reads: CASSFSSTEAFF. CDR3 nucleotides: TGTGCCAGCAGCTTTTCATCCACTGAAGCTTTCTTT. The complete variable domain, with remaining parts taken from reference TRBV11-3 and TRBJ1-1, reads EAGVVQSPRYKIIEKKQPVAFWCNPISGHNTLYWYLQNLGQGPELLIRYENEEAVDDSQLPKDRFSAERLKGVDSTLKIQPAELGDSAVYLCASSFSSTEAFFGQGTRLTVV.

The chain has TRBV7-8 and TRBJ2-1, with TRBD2 matching over 9 bases. CDR1 and CDR2 from the germline V gene are SGHVS and FQNEAQ. V trimming: 6 bases; J trimming: 4 bases; junction bases outside the gene matches: 10. The length of the CDR3 is 16 residues. The CDR3: CASRLQAGGQYNEQFF. CDR3 coding DNA: TGTGCCAGCAGGTTACAAGCGGGGGGCCAATACAATGAGCAGTTCTTC.

The chain employs TRBV7-9 and TRBJ1-1; no clear D. The CDR3 runs 11 residues. Germline values: CDR1 SEHNR, CDR2 FQNEAQ (reference sequence). With 2 bases removed from V and 7 bases from J, the gap between germline ends came to 5 bases. The CDR3 region is CASSLNGEAFF. DNA of the CDR3: TGTGCCAGCAGCTTAAACGGTGAAGCTTTCTTT.

This clone was recorded once. The genes are TRBV7-2 and TRBJ2-1; TRBD2 matches 7 bases. V shed 5 bases, J shed 9 bases, and the junction held 13 bases outside the gene matches. The V gene's germline CDR1 is SGHTA and CDR2 FQGNSA. The CDR3 totals 15 residues. In DNA, the CDR3 is TGTGCCAGCAGCCCGACGGGGGGTGCCGGGGGTGAGCAGTTCTTC. It is translated as CASSPTGGAGGEQFF. Together with reference TRBV7-2 and TRBJ2-1, the CDR3 gives the full variable domain: GAGVSQSPSNKVTEKGKDVELRCDPISGHTALYWYRQSLGQGLEFLIYFQGNSAPDKSGLPSDRFSAERTGGSVSTLTIQRTQQEDSAVYLCASSPTGGAGGEQFFGPGTRLTVL.